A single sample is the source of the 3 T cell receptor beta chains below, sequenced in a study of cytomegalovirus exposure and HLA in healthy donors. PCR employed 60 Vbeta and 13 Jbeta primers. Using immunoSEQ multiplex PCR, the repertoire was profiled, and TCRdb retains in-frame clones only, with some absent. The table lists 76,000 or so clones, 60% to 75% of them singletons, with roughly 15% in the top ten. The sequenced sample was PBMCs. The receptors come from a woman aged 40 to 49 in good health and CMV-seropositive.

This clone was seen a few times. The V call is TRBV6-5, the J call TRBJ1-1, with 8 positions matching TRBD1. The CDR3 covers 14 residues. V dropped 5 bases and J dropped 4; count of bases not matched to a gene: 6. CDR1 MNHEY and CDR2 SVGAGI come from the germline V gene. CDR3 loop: CASSGTGGGTEAFF. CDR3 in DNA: TGTGCCAGCAGTGGGACAGGCGGCGGCACTGAAGCTTTCTTT.

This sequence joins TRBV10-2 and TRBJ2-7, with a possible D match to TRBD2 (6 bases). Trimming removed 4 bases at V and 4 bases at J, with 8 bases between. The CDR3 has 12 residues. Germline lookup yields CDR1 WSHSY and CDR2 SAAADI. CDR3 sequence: CASSASGYEQYF. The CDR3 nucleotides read TGCGCCAGCAGTGCCAGCGGGTACGAGCAGTACTTC.

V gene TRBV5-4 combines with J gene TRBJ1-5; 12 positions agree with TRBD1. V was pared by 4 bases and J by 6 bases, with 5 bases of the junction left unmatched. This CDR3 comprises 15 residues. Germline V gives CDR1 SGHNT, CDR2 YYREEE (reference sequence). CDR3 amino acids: CASSAGQGASQPQHF. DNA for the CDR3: TGTGCCAGCAGCGCGGGACAGGGGGCTAGTCAGCCCCAGCATTTT.